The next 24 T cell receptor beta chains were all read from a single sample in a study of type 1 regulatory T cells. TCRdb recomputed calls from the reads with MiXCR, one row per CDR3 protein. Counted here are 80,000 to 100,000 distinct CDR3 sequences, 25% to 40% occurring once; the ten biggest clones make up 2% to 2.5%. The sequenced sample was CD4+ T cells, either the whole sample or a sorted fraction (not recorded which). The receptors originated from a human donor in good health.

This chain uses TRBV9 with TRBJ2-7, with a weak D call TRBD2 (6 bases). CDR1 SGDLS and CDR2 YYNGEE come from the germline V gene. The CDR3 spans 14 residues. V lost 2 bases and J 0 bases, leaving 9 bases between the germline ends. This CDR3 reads CASSVLASSYEQYF. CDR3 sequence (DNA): TGTGCCAGCAGCGTTCTAGCGTCCTCCTACGAGCAGTACTTC. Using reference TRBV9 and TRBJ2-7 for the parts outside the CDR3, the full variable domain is DSGVTQTPKHLITATGQRVTLRCSPRSGDLSVYWYQQSLDQGLQFLIQYYNGEERAKGNILERFSAQQFPDLHSELNLSSLELGDSALYFCASSVLASSYEQYFGPGTRLTVT.

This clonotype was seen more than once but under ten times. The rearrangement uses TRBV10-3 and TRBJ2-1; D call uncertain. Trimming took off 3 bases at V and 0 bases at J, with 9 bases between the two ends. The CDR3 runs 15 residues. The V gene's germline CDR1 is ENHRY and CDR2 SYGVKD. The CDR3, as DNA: TGTGCCATCAGTGACGGGCGAAGCTCCTACAATGAGCAGTTCTTC. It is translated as CAISDGRSSYNEQFF.

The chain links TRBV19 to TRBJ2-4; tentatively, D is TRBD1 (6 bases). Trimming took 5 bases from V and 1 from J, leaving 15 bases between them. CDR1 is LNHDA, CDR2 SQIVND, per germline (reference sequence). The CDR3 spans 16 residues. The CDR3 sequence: CASSLPRGHAKNIQYF. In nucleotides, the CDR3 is TGTGCCAGTAGTTTACCACGGGGACATGCCAAAAACATTCAGTACTTC.

CDR3 protein: CASSPGANEQYF. CDR3 DNA sequence: TGTGCCAGCTCACCCGGGGCCAACGAGCAGTACTTC. The chain recombines TRBV18 with TRBJ2-7; TRBD1 or TRBD2 may be the D gene (5 bases each). Trimming removed 3 bases at V and 5 bases at J, with 8 bases between. This CDR3 is built from 12 residues. The germline CDR1 and CDR2 sequences are KGHSH and LQKENI.

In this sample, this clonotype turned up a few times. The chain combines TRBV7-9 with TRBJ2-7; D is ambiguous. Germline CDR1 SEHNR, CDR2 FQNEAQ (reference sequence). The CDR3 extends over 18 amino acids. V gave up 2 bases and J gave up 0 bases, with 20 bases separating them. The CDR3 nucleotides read TGTGCCAGCAGCTTACTCGGCACTGGCTACCCAGGCTCCTACGAGCAGTACTTC. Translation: CASSLLGTGYPGSYEQYF.

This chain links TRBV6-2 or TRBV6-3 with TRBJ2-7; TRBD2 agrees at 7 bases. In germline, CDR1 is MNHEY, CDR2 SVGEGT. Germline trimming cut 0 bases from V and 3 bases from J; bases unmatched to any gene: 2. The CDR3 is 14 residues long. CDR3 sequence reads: CASSYSAGLYEQYF. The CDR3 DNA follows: TGTGCCAGCAGTTACTCAGCGGGACTCTACGAGCAGTACTTC.

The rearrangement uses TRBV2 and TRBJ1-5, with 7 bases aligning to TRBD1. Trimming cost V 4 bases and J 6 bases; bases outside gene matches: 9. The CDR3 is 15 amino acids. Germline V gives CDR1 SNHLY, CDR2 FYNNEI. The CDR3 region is CASSGSAGGGQPQHF. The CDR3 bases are TGTGCCAGCAGTGGTTCGGCAGGGGGTGGTCAGCCCCAGCATTTT.

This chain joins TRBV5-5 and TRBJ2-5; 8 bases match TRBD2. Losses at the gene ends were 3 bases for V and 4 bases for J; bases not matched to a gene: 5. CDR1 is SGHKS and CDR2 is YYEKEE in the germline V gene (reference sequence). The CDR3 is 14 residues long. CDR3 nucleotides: TGTGCCAGCAGCTCAGCGGGAGTTGGAGAGACCCAGTACTTC. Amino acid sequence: CASSSAGVGETQYF.

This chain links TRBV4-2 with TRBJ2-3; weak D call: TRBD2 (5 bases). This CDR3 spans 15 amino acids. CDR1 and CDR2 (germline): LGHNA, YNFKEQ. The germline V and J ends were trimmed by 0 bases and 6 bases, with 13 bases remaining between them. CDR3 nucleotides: TGTGCCAGCAGCCAAGATCGGGTGGGAGTGGATACGCAGTATTTT. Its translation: CASSQDRVGVDTQYF.

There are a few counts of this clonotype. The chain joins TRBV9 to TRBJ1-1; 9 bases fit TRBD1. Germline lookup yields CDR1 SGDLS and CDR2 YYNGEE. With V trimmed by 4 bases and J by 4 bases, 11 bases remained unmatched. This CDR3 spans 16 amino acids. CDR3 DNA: TGTGCCAGCAGCTTAGGACAGGGGCACTTAACCACTGAAGCTTTCTTT. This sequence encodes CASSLGQGHLTTEAFF.

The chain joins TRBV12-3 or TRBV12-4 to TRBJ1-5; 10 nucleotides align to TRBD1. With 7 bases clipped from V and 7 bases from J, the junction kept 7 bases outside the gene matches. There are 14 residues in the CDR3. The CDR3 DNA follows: TGTGCCAGCACCCGGGACAGGGGCCAGCAGCCCCAGCATTTT. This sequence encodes CASTRDRGQQPQHF.

The CDR3 DNA reads as TGCAGTGCTGCCCACCAACTAGCGGGAGACGAGACCCAGTACTTC. Translating gives CSAAHQLAGDETQYF. V and J are TRBV20-1 and TRBJ2-5; 11 nucleotides match TRBD2. The length of the CDR3 is 15 residues. Per the germline V gene, CDR1 is DFQATT and CDR2 is SNEGSKA (reference sequence). Trimming removed 5 bases from V and 5 bases from J; junction bases left unmatched: 10.

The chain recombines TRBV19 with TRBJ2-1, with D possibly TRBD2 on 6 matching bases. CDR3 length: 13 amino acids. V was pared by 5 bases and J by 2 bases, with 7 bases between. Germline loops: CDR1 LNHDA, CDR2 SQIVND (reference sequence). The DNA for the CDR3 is TGTGCCAGTAGTTGGGGGGCCTACAATGAGCAGTTCTTC. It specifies CASSWGAYNEQFF.

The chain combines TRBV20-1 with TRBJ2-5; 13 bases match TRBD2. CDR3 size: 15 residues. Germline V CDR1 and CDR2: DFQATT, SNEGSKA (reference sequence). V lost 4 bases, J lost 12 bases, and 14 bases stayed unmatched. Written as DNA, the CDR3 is TGCAGTGCTACCCGGCCCAAAACTAGCGGGAGGGGGAAGTACTTC. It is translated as CSATRPKTSGRGKYF.

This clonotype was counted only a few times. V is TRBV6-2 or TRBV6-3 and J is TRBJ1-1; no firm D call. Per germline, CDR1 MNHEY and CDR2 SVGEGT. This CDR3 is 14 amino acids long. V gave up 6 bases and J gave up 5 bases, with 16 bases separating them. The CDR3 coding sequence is TGTGCCAGCAGGCCGACCCGGGCCCTAACTGAAGCTTTCTTT. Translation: CASRPTRALTEAFF.

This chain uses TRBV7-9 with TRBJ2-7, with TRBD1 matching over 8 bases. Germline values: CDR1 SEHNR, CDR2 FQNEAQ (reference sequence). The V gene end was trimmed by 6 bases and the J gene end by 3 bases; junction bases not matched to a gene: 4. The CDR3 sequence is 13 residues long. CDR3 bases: TGTGCCAGCAGGATAGGGACAGGCTACGAGCAGTACTTC. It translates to CASRIGTGYEQYF.

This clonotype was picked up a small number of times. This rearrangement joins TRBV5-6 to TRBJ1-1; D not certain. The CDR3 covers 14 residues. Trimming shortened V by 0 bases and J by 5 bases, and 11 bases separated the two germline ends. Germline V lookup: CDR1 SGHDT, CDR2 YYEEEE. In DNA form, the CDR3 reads TGTGCCAGCAGCTTGGCCGTCGCAGTTACTGAAGCTTTCTTT. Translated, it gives CASSLAVAVTEAFF.

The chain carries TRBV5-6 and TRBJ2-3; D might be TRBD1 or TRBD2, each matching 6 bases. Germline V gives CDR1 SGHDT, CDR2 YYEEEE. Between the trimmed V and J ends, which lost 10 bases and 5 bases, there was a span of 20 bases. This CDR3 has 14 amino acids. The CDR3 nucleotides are TGTGCCTCCCGAGGCCCGGGGGCCGGAGATACGCAGTATTTT. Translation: CASRGPGAGDTQYF. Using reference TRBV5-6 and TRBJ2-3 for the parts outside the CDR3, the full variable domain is DAGVTQSPTHLIKTRGQQVTLRCSPKSGHDTVSWYQQALGQGPQFIFQYYEEEERQRGNFPDRFSGHQFPNYSSELNVNALLLGDSALYLCASRGPGAGDTQYFGPGTRLTVL.

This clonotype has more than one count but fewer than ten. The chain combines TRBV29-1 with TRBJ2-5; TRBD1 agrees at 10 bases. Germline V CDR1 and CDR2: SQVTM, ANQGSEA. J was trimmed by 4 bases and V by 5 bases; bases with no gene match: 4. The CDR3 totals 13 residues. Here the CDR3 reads CSVSGTGAETQYF. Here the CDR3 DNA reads TGCAGCGTTTCTGGGACAGGGGCAGAGACCCAGTACTTC.

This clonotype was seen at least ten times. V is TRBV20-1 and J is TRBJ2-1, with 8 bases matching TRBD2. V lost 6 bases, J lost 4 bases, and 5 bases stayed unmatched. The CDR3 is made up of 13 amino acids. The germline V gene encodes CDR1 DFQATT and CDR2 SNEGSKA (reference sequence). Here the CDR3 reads CSASGLGYNEQFF. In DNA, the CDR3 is TGCAGTGCCTCGGGACTAGGGTACAATGAGCAGTTCTTC.

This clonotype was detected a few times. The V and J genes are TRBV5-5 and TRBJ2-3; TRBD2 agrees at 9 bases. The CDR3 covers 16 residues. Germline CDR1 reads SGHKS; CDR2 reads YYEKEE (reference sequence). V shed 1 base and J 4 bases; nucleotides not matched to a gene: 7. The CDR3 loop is CASSLRAGGLSDTQYF. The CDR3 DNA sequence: TGTGCCAGCAGCTTGCGTGCGGGAGGGCTCTCAGATACGCAGTATTTT.

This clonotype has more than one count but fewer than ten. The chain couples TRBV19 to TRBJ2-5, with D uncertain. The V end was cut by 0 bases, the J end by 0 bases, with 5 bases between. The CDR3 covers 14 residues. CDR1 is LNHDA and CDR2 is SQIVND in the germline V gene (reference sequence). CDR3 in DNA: TGTGCCAGTAGTATAGAGGCGTACCAAGAGACCCAGTACTTC. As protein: CASSIEAYQETQYF. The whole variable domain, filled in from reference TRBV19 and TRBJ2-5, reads DGGITQSPKYLFRKEGQNVTLSCEQNLNHDAMYWYRQDPGQGLRLIYYSQIVNDFQKGDIAEGYSVSREKKESFPLTVTSAQKNPTAFYLCASSIEAYQETQYFGPGTRLLVL.

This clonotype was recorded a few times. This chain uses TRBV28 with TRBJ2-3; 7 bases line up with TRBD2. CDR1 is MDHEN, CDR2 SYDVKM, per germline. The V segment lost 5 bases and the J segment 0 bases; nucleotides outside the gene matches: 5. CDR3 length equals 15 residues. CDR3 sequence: CASSRNSGSTDTQYF. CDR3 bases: TGTGCCAGCAGTAGAAATAGCGGGAGCACAGATACGCAGTATTTT.

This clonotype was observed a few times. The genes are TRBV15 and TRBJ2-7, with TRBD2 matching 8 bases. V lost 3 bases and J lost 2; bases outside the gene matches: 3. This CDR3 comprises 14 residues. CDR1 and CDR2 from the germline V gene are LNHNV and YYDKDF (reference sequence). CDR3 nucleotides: TGTGCCACCAGCAGCGGGGGGGGGACCTACGAGCAGTACTTC. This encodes CATSSGGGTYEQYF.